This T cell receptor beta chain originates from a study of blood T cell repertoires in COVID-19. Study background: From the United States, Italy and Spain came samples of acute and convalescent COVID-19. From T cells, B-cell-depleted T cells, or PBMCs came the material, which was cDNA or gDNA.

Original methodology: From reference gene primer amplification, estimates of nucleated cell counts were derived. Repertoires were generated with immunoSEQ multiplex PCR, while TCRdb's copy carries only in-frame clones and drops some. V, J and clone size are those of that table, while D and trimming were read from the DNA. The sample yields 250,000 to 300,000 clones, less than 85% seen once. Trimming at V came to 0 bases and at J to 3 bases, leaving 10 bases not matched to a gene. Germline V CDR1 and CDR2: WSHSY, SAAADI. This CDR3 has 19 residues. The rearrangement uses TRBV10-2 and TRBJ2-3; 12 nucleotides line up with TRBD2. The source of this sequence is a woman under 30 with acute or convalescent COVID-19. Sequencing was done on a sample of peripheral blood. The CDR3 region is CASSESVGLAGGLTDTQYF. CDR3 DNA: TGCGCCAGCAGTGAGTCCGTGGGTCTAGCGGGAGGGTTGACAGATACGCAGTATTTT.